This entry describes one TCR beta chain. These data originate in a study of memory CD4+ T cells and cytomegalovirus serostatus. Single viable CD3+CD4+CD8-CD45RO+ cells were sorted as the memory CD4+ T cells. Assay: immunoSEQ multiplex PCR; the TCRdb copy retains only in-frame clones and omits some. Among 30,000 to 40,000 clones listed, 65% to 80% were seen once. Trimming removed 2 bases from V and 2 bases from J, with 12 bases in between. This CDR3 has 15 residues. Germline assignment: CDR1 MNHNS and CDR2 SASEGT. The sample consisted of memory CD4+ T cells from blood. The clonotype was recovered from an adult in good health and CMV-seronegative. Some clones in this sample may be carry-over from other donors' samples. The chain recombines TRBV6-1 with TRBJ1-2, with D hard to call. CDR3 coding DNA: TGTGCCAGCAGTGAATTGGCCAGCTTAAACTATGGCTACACCTTC. Residues: CASSELASLNYGYTF.